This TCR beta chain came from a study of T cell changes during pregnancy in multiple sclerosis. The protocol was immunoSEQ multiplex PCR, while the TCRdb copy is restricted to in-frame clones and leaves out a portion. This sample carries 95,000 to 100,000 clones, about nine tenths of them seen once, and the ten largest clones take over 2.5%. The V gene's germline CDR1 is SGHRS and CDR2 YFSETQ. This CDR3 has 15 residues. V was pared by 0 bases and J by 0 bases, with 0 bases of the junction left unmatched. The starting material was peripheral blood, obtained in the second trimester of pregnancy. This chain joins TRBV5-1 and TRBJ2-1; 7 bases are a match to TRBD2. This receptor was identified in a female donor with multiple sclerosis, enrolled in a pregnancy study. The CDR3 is CASSLGTSSYNEQFF. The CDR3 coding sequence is TGCGCCAGCAGCTTGGGGACTAGCTCCTACAATGAGCAGTTCTTC.